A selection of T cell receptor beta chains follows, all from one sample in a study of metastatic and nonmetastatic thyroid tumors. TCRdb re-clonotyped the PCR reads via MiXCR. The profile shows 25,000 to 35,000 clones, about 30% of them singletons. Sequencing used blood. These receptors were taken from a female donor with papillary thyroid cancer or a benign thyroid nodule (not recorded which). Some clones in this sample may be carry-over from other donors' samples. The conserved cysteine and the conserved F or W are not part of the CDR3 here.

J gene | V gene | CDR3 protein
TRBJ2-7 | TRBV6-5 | ASSYQLAINYEQY
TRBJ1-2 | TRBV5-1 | ASSLAVGFDGYT
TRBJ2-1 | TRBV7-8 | ASSPRTVEQF
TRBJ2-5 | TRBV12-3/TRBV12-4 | ASGRTGLETQY
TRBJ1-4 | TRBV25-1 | ASSEMGRVRGTNEKLF
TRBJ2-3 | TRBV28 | ASSFGGRGTDTQY
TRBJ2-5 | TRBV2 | ASSFGQGETQY
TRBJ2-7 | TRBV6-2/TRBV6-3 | ASSPDRTGYSYEQY
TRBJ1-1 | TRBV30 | AWGTEDTEAF
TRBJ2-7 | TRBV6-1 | ASSQGTGGRYEQY
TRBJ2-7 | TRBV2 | ASSSTTPYEQY
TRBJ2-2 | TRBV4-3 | ASSQDRATGELF
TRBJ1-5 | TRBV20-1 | SARDPDRGSSNQPQH
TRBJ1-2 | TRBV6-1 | ASTQGAGCYT
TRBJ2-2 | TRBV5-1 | ASSPLTSGIEGDRF
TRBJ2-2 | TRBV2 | ASRLDRAYSGELF